This TCR beta chain appears in the sequencing data of a study of blood T cell repertoires in COVID-19 (dated by TCRdb to 2020 to 2022). For the study in its entirety: Collaborator samples came from the United States, Italy and Spain and covered acute and convalescent phases of COVID-19. The material from the prospective study consisted of cDNA or gDNA derived from T cells, B-cell-depleted T cells, or PBMCs. The dataset comprised deeply sampled blood TCRbeta repertoires from subjects exposed to, actively infected with, or recovered from COVID-19. The samples were drawn from two sources: the first 160 participants of the ongoing ImmuneRACE study, and over 1,000 subjects contributed by 6 global collaborators. The sample metadata nearly always contained a de-identified subject ID, COVID-19 status, age in years and sex. A freely available public database, intended as a resource for researchers studying the immune response to SARS-CoV-2, is where the repertoires were released. HLA class I and class II types, where available, came from metadata supplied by the sample provider rather than from assay-based typing. Beyond this particular receptor, the publication reports: Clinical and demographic metadata were provided uncurated, with the amount varying by source and participant.

On this clone: Its binding antigen is unknown. Base-call qualities are not available, and no considerably larger clone is one nucleotide away.

The CDR3, cysteine through phenylalanine, is 14 amino acids long. The CDR3 DNA has 42 bases and is translated from base 1. CDR1 and CDR2 are read off the germline V gene (reference sequence) as SEHNR and FQNEAQ. V is pared back by 5 bases and J by 13 bases, with 18 bases lying between the germline termini. The collaborating institutions used their own protocols to collect whole blood in K2EDTA tubes. For TCRbeta analysis, collaborators shipped samples in one of three forms: frozen whole blood, isolated PBMCs, or DNA extracted from either of those sample types. The immunoSEQ Assay, a bias-controlled multiplex PCR, was used to amplify TCRbeta CDR3 regions from genomic DNA. The paper's data handling went like this. Within the assay, amplification of reference gene primers was used to estimate how many nucleated cells each sample contained. Sequence reads were collapsed and filtered to measure the absolute abundance of every unique TCRbeta CDR3 rearrangement. For each sample, productive Simpson clonality was calculated by taking the square root of Simpson's diversity index across productive rearrangements. TCRdb carries this immuneACCESS record with in-frame sequences only. Its versions omit some clonotypes, under half of them owing to an unresolved V gene in the studies checked, with the rest unexplained. The V and J calls and clone size are taken from that table; D and trimming were inferred from the DNA. This sample has about 120,000 clones in its table, and 85% to 90% of those were observed once. About 6.2% of the sample lies in the top ten.

The chain employs TRBV7-9 and TRBJ1-6; no D gene is confidently identified. Sequenced material: peripheral blood. This sequence was found in a man older than 75 with active or convalescent COVID-19. The sequenced DNA is TGTGCCAGCAGCCCCGCGGAGGTCTGGTTGCCCCTCCACTTT. This encodes CASSPAEVWLPLHF.